This T cell receptor (beta chain) came from a study of T cell repertoires in cytomegalovirus infection. In the study overall: Recently identified HLA-C-restricted CMV epitopes were used, and well-studied HLA-B-restricted CMV epitopes were used as well.

V shed 4 bases and J 3 bases; nucleotides not matched to a gene: 6. There are 16 residues in the CDR3. Germline loops: CDR1 SGHRS, CDR2 YFSETQ. About this clonotype: No antigen is known for it.

Via MiXCR, TCRdb re-called the reads, giving one row per CDR3 protein. The sample includes hundreds of thousands of distinct CDR3 sequences, about 33% of them seen just once. This clonotype originated in a human donor in good health (CMV status not recorded). Some clones in this sample may be carry-over from other donors' samples. The sequences come from cultured PBMCs, collected from culture after CMV antigen stimulation. V gene TRBV5-1 combines with J gene TRBJ2-7; 14 bases line up with TRBD2. CDR3 sequence reads: CASSATGTSGSYEQYF. The DNA of the CDR3 is TGCGCCAGCAGCGCGACCGGGACTAGCGGGAGCTACGAGCAGTACTTC.